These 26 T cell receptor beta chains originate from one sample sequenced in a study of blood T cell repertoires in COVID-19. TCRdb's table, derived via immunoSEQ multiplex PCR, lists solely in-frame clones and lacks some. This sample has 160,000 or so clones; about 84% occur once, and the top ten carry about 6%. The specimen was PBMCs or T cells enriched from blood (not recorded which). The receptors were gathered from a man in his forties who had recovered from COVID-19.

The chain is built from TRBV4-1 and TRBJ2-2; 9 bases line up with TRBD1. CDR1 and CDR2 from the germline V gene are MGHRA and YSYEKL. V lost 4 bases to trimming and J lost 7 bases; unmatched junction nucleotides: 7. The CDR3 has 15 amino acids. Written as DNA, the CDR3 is TGCGCCAGCAGCCCAAAGGGACAGGGTGGCGGGGAGCTGTTTTTT. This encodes CASSPKGQGGGELFF.

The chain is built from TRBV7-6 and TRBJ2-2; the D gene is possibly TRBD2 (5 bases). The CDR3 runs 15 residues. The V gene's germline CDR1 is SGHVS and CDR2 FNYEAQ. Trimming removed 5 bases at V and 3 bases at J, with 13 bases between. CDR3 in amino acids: CASSPHEGYTGELFF. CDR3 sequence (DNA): TGTGCCAGCAGCCCTCATGAGGGCTACACCGGGGAGCTGTTTTTT.

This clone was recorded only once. The CDR3 nucleotides are TGCGCCAGCAGCTTGGGTACAGGGAAAACTGAAGCTTTCTTT. Translated, it gives CASSLGTGKTEAFF. V and J are TRBV5-1 and TRBJ1-1, with a tentative D call TRBD1 (6 bases). V lost 0 bases and J lost 5, with 11 bases in between. Germline V gene lookup returns CDR1 SGHRS and CDR2 YFSETQ. The CDR3 loop spans 14 amino acids.

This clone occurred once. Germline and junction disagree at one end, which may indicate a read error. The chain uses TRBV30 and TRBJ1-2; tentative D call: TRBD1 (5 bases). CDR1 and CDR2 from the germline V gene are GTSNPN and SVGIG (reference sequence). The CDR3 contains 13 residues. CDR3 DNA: TGTGCCTGGTCCAAAATAGACAGTTCAGGGCTGGCCTTC. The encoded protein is CAWSKIDSSGLAF.

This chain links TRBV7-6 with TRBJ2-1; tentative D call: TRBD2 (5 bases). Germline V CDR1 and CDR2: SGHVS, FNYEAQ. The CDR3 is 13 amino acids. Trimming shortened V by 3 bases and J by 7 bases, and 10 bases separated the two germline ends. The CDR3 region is CASSFGMWNEQFF. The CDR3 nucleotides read TGTGCCAGCAGCTTCGGGATGTGGAATGAGCAGTTCTTC.

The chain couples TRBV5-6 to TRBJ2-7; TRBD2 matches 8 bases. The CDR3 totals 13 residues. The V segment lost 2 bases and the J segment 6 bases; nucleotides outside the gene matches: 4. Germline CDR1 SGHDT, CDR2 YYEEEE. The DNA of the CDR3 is TGTGCCAGCAGCTTTACTCTAGCGGGCGAGCAGTACGTC. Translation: CASSFTLAGEQYV.

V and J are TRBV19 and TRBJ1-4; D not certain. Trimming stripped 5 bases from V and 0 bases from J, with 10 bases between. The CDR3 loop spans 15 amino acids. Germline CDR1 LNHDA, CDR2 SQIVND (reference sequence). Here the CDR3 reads CASSPAGSTNEKLFF. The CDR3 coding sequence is TGTGCCAGTAGTCCCGCCGGGTCAACTAATGAAAAACTGTTTTTT.

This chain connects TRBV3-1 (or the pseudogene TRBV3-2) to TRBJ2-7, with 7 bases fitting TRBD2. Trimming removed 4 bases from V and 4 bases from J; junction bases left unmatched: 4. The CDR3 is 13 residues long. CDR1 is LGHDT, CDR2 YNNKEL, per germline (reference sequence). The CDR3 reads CASSPSGGYEQYV. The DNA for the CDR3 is TGTGCCAGCAGCCCCTCGGGGGGTTACGAGCAGTACGTC.

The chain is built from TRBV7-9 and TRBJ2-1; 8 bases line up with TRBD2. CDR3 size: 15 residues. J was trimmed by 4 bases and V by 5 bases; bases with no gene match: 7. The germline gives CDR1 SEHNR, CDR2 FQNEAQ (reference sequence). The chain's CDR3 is CASSPTTGGYNEQFF. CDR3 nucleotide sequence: TGTGCCAGCAGCCCCACGACGGGGGGGTACAATGAGCAGTTCTTC.

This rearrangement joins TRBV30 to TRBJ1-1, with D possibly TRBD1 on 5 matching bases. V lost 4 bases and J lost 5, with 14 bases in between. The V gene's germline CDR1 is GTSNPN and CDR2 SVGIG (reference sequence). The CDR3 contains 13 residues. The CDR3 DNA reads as TGTGCCTGGATGTCTTGGGGGGGGACTGAAGCTTTCTTT. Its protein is CAWMSWGGTEAFF.

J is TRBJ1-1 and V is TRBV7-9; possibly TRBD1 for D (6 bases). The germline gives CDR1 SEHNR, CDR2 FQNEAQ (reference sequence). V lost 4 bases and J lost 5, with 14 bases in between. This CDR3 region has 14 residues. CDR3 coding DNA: TGTGCCAGCAGCTCTTGGAAACAGGGAACTGAAGCTTTCTTT. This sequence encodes CASSSWKQGTEAFF.

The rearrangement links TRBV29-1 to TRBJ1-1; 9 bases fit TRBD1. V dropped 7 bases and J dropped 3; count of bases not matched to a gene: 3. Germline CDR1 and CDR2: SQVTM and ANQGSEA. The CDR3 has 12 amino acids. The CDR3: CSERQGDTEAFF. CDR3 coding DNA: TGCAGCGAGAGACAGGGGGACACTGAAGCTTTCTTT. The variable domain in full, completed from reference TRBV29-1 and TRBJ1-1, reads SAVISQKPSRDICQRGTSLTIQCQVDSQVTMMFWYRQQPGQSLTLIATANQGSEATYESGFVIDKFPISRPNLTFSTLTVSNMSPEDSSIYLCSERQGDTEAFFGQGTRLTVV.

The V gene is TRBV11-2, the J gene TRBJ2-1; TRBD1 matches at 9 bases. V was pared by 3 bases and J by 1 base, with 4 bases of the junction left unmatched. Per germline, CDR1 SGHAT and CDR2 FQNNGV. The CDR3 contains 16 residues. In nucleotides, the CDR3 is TGTGCCAGCAGCTTTAGGGACAGGGTTTCCTACAATGAGCAGTTCTTC. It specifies CASSFRDRVSYNEQFF. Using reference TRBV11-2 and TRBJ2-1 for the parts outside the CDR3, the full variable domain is EAGVAQSPRYKIIEKRQSVAFWCNPISGHATLYWYQQILGQGPKLLIQFQNNGVVDDSQLPKDRFSAERLKGVDSTLKIQPAKLEDSAVYLCASSFRDRVSYNEQFFGPGTRLTVL.

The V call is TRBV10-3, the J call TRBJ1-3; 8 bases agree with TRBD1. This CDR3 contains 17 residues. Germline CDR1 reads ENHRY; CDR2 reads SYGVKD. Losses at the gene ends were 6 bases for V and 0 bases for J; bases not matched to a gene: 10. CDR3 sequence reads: CAISDKTGALSGNTIYF. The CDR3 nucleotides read TGTGCCATCAGCGACAAGACAGGGGCCCTCTCTGGAAACACCATATATTTT.

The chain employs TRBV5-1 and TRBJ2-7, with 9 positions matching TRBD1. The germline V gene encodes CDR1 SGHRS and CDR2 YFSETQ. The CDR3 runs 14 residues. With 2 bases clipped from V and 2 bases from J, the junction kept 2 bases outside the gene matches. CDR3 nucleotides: TGCGCCAGCAGCTTAAGACAGGGGGCCTACGAGCAGTACGTC. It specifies CASSLRQGAYEQYV.

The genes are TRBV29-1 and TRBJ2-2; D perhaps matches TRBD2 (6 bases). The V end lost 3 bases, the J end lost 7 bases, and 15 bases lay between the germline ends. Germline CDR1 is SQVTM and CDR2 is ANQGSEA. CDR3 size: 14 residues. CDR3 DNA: TGCAGCGTTGACCCAGGGACTGGGCGCGGGGAGCTGTTTTTT. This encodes CSVDPGTGRGELFF.

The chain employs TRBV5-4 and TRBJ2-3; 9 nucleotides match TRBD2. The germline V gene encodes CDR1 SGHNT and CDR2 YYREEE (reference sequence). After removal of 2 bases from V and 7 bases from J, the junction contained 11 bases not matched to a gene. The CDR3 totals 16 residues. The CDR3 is CASSFDAGGSGHTQYF. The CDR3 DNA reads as TGTGCCAGCAGCTTTGACGCGGGGGGGTCTGGGCATACGCAGTATTTT. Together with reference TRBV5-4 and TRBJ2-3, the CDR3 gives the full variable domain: ETGVTQSPTHLIKTRGQQVTLRCSSQSGHNTVSWYQQALGQGPQFIFQYYREEENGRGNFPPRFSGLQFPNYSSELNVNALELDDSALYLCASSFDAGGSGHTQYFGPGTRLTVL.

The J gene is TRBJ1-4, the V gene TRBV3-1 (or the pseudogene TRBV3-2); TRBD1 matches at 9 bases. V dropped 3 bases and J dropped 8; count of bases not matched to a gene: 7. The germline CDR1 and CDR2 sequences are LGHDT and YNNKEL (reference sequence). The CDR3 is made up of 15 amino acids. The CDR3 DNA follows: TGTGCCAGCAGCCAGGGGACAGGGAGTAACGAAAAACTGTTTTTT. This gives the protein CASSQGTGSNEKLFF.

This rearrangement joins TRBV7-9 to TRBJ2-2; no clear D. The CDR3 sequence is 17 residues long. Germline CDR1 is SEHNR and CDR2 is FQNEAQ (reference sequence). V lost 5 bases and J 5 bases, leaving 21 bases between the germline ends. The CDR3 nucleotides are TGTGCCAGCAGCCCAGACTTCAATATTCGGCAGACCGGGGAGCTGTTTTTT. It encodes CASSPDFNIRQTGELFF. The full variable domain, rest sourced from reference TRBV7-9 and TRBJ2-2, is DTGVSQNPRHKITKRGQNVTFRCDPISEHNRLYWYRQTLGQGPEFLTYFQNEAQLEKSRLLSDRFSAERPKGSFSTLEIQRTEQGDSAMYLCASSPDFNIRQTGELFFGEGSRLTVL.

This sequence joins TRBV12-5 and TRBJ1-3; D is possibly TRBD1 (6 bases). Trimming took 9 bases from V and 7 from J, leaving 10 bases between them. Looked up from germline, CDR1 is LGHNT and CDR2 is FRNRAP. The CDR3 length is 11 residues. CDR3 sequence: CASGQRNTIYF. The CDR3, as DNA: TGTGCTAGCGGACAGAGGAACACCATATATTTT.

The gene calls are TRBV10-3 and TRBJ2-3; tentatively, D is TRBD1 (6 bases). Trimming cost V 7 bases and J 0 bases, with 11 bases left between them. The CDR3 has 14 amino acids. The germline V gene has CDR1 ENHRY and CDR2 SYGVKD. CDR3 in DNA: TGTGCCATCAATGACAGGTCGAGCACAGATACGCAGTATTTT. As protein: CAINDRSSTDTQYF.

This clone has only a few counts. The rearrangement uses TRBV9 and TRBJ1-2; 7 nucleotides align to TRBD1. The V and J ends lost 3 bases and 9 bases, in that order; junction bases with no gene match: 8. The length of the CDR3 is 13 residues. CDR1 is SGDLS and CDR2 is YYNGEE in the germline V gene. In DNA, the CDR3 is TGTGCCAGCAGCGAGGAGACAGGGATGAGCTACACCTTC. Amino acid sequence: CASSEETGMSYTF.

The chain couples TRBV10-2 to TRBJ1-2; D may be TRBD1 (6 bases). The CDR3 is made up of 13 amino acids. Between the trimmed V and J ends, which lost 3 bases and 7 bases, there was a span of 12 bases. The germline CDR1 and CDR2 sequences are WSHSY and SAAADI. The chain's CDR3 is CASSDQGLGGYTF. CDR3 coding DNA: TGCGCCAGCAGTGATCAGGGGCTAGGTGGCTACACCTTC.

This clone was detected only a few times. CDR3 sequence (DNA): TGCGCCAGCAGCTCCGGATCCAGACTAGCGGGGGGTAACACCGGGGAGCTGTTTTTT. Amino acids: CASSSGSRLAGGNTGELFF. This sequence joins TRBV5-1 and TRBJ2-2; 13 bases fit TRBD2. The CDR3 is 19 residues long. CDR1 and CDR2 (germline): SGHRS, YFSETQ. J gave up 2 bases and V 3 bases, and 10 bases lay outside the gene matches.

CDR3 nucleotide sequence: TGTGCCAGCAGCCTGACTGGCGCGTCCTACGAGCAGTACTTC. It specifies CASSLTGASYEQYF. The chain is built from TRBV7-9 and TRBJ2-7; D is undetermined. The length of the CDR3 is 14 residues. Germline CDR1 reads SEHNR; CDR2 reads FQNEAQ (reference sequence). V was shortened by 5 bases and J by 1 base, with 12 bases between the two germline ends.

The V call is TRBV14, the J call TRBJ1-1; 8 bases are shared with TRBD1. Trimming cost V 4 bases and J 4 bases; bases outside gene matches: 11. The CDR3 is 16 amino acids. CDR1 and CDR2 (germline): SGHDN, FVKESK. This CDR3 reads CASSPRTGIIFTEAFF. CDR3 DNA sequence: TGTGCCAGCAGCCCAAGGACAGGGATAATCTTCACTGAAGCTTTCTTT.